A selection of T cell receptor beta chains follows, all from one sample in a study of T cells after yellow fever vaccination. MiXCR, applied by TCRdb to the 5' RACE reads, yields one record per CDR3 protein. The sample comprises hundreds of thousands of distinct CDR3 sequences, roughly 12% of which are singletons, and roughly 13% rests with the top ten. This specimen was PBMCs, taken on the day of the yellow fever booster vaccination. These receptors were collected from a man aged 25 to 40 who received the YFV17D yellow fever vaccine. Both conserved end residues are part of each CDR3. D genes are given only for firm matches. Clone size is given for some rows only: seen once, a few or many times, or a class if the clone is expanded.

v_call	j_call	clone_size	d_call	cdr3_length	cdr3_aa	cdr3_nt
TRBV9	TRBJ2-7	few	NA	14	CASSVGYSGYEQYF	TGTGCCAGCAGCGTAGGTTATAGCGGCTACGAGCAGTACTTC
TRBV25-1	TRBJ2-3	few	TRBD1	15	CASSDYRGQTDTQYF	TGTGCCAGCAGTGATTACAGGGGGCAAACAGATACGCAGTATTTT
TRBV4-3	TRBJ2-7	NA	TRBD2	13	CASSQEGRAEQYF	TGCGCCAGCAGCCAAGAAGGGAGGGCAGAGCAGTACTTC
TRBV7-9	TRBJ2-5	NA	TRBD1	14	CASSSTGAGETQYF	TGTGCCAGCAGCTCCACAGGGGCGGGAGAGACCCAGTACTTC
TRBV20-1	TRBJ2-5	few	NA	15	CSAPRPQDWGETQYF	TGCAGTGCTCCCAGACCCCAGGACTGGGGAGAGACCCAGTACTTC
TRBV23-1	TRBJ2-2	NA	TRBD1	20	CASSPITRTGSTSNTGELFF	TGCGCCAGCAGTCCTATTACCCGGACAGGAAGCACCAGCAACACCGGGGAGCTGTTTTTT
TRBV12-3/TRBV12-4	TRBJ1-2	NA	NA	15	CASSQFGEQGTGYTF	TGTGCCAGCAGCCAATTTGGGGAACAGGGTACTGGCTACACCTTC
TRBV28	TRBJ2-7	few	TRBD2	15	CASEESGSRSYEQYF	TGTGCCAGCGAGGAGAGCGGGAGTCGGTCCTACGAGCAGTACTTC
TRBV6-1	TRBJ2-5	NA	TRBD1	13	CASSRTGRSDQYF	TGTGCCAGCAGCCGGACAGGGAGATCGGACCAGTACTTC
TRBV20-1	TRBJ2-1	few	TRBD2	17	CSARSLAGGPSYNEQFF	TGCAGTGCTAGATCCCTAGCGGGAGGGCCTTCCTACAATGAGCAGTTCTTC
TRBV5-1	TRBJ1-1	NA	NA	15	CASSFGPFGSTEAFF	TGCGCCAGCAGCTTCGGGCCCTTTGGTAGCACTGAAGCTTTCTTT
TRBV7-9	TRBJ1-1	many	NA	15	CASSQWAKRDTEAFF	TGTGCCAGCAGCCAGTGGGCCAAAAGGGACACTGAAGCTTTCTTT
TRBV29-1	TRBJ2-1	NA	NA	12	CSDQVPAYEQFF	TGCAGCGACCAGGTCCCGGCCTATGAGCAGTTCTTC
TRBV5-1	TRBJ2-2	NA	TRBD1	16	CASSLATGIPTGELFF	TGCGCCAGCAGCTTGGCGACAGGGATTCCCACCGGGGAGCTGTTTTTT
TRBV4-3	TRBJ2-1	few	NA	11	CASSQPGPQFF	TGCGCCAGCAGCCAACCGGGACCACAGTTCTTC
TRBV5-5	TRBJ2-1	NA	TRBD2	15	CASSPAGGGVNEQFF	TGTGCCAGCAGCCCAGCGGGAGGAGGTGTCAATGAGCAGTTCTTC
TRBV7-2	TRBJ2-3	NA	TRBD1	17	CASSFRTGGSATDTQYF	TGTGCCAGCAGCTTCCGGACAGGGGGGAGTGCGACAGATACGCAGTATTTT